The present T cell receptor (beta chain) was sequenced within a study of T cells in Graves' hyperthyroidism and ophthalmopathy. What was amplified from RNA transcripts were TCR beta CDR3 regions. HTBI primers were the set used in a first-round RT-PCR of the TCR CDR3. TCRdb fed the multiplex PCR reads into MiXCR, producing one record per CDR3 protein. Of about half a million distinct CDR3 sequences listed, about 16% are singletons. CDR1 and CDR2 from the germline V gene are MNHEY and SVGAGI. This CDR3 has 17 amino acids. V lost 4 bases to trimming and J lost 2 bases; unmatched junction nucleotides: 9. Sequences were obtained from blood. This clonotype was sampled from a woman aged 25 to 39 with Graves' ophthalmopathy. This chain uses TRBV6-5 with TRBJ2-1, with 9 bases lining up with TRBD2. CDR3 residues: CASSSPGSGRPYNEQFF. CDR3 bases: TGTGCCAGCAGTTCTCCAGGTAGCGGGAGACCCTACAATGAGCAGTTCTTC.